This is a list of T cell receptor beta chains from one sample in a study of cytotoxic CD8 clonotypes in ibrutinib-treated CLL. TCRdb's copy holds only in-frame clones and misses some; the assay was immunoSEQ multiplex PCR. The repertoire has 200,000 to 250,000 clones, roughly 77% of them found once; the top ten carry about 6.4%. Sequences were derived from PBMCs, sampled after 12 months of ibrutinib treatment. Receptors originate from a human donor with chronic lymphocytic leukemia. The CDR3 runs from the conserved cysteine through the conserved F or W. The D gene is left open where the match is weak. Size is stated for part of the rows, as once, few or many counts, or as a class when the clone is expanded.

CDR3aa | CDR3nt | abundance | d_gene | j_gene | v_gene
CSAQKGQEQYF | TGCAGTGCCCAAAAGGGCCAGGAGCAGTACTTC | NA | NA | TRBJ2-7 | TRBV20-1
CSVNPGQGKLFF | TGCAGCGTTAATCCCGGACAGGGAAAACTGTTTTTT | NA | TRBD1 | TRBJ1-4 | TRBV29-1
CASGGQTLNTEAFF | TGCGCCAGCGGGGGACAGACCTTGAACACTGAAGCTTTCTTT | NA | TRBD1 | TRBJ1-1 | TRBV10-2
CASSKDATDGNQPQHF | TGTGCCAGCAGCAAAGATGCTACAGATGGCAATCAGCCCCAGCATTTT | NA | NA | TRBJ1-5 | TRBV21-1
CASSLEVGSQPQHF | TGCGCCAGCAGCTTGGAGGTTGGAAGTCAGCCCCAGCATTTT | NA | NA | TRBJ1-5 | TRBV5-1
CASTLVPLGTQYF | TGTGCCAGCACCCTAGTTCCGTTGGGTACGCAGTATTTT | NA | NA | TRBJ2-3 | TRBV6-1
CASSPSRDRYTDTQYF | TGTGCCAGCAGTCCTAGCCGGGACAGATACACAGATACGCAGTATTTT | many | TRBD1 | TRBJ2-3 | TRBV11-2
CATSRGRDRGDIQYF | TGTGCCACCAGCAGAGGTAGGGACAGGGGGGACATTCAGTACTTC | NA | TRBD1 | TRBJ2-4 | TRBV15
CASSIRLAGSYEQYF | TGTGCCAGCAGCATCCGACTAGCGGGATCCTACGAGCAGTACTTC | NA | TRBD2 | TRBJ2-7 | TRBV28
CATSPGTYEQYF | TGTGCCACCAGCCCCGGAACCTACGAGCAGTACTTC | NA | NA | TRBJ2-7 | TRBV15
CASRDRGFRNGYTF | TGTGCCAGCAGGGACAGGGGATTTCGAAATGGCTACACCTTC | NA | TRBD1 | TRBJ1-2 | TRBV6-1
CASSQMPEGLAGARNEQFF | TGCGCCAGCAGCCAAATGCCCGAGGGACTAGCGGGGGCAAGGAATGAGCAGTTCTTC | few | TRBD2 | TRBJ2-1 | TRBV4-1
CASGPTDVSYEQYF | TGCGCCAGCGGCCCCACTGACGTCTCCTACGAGCAGTACTTC | NA | NA | TRBJ2-7 | TRBV5-1
CASSPRDRGSYGYTF | TGTGCCAGCTCACCTCGGGACAGGGGCAGCTATGGCTACACCTTC | once | TRBD1 | TRBJ1-2 | TRBV18
CASSSGTSGSNNEQYF | TGTGCCAGCAGTTCCGGGACTAGCGGGAGTAACAACGAGCAGTACTTC | NA | TRBD2 | TRBJ2-7 | TRBV27
CASSRQILNQPQHF | TGTGCCAGCAGTAGACAGATACTCAATCAGCCCCAGCATTTT | few | NA | TRBJ1-5 | TRBV6-1
CASSAGLAGTYEQYF | TGTGCCAGCAGCGCCGGACTAGCGGGAACCTACGAGCAGTACTTC | NA | TRBD2 | TRBJ2-7 | TRBV9
CSVRRESDTQYF | TGCAGCGTAAGGCGGGAGTCAGATACGCAGTATTTT | NA | TRBD2 | TRBJ2-3 | TRBV29-1
CASSPTQGRRAGYTF | TGTGCCAGCAGCCCGACCCAGGGGCGCCGGGCTGGCTACACCTTC | NA | NA | TRBJ1-2 | TRBV11-2
CASSFYNTGELFF | TGTGCCAGCAGCTTTTACAACACCGGGGAGCTGTTTTTT | NA | NA | TRBJ2-2 | TRBV7-6
CASSTGSGRANEQYF | TGTGCCAGCAGCACAGGGTCCGGGAGGGCCAACGAGCAGTACTTC | NA | TRBD2 | TRBJ2-7 | TRBV11-3
CSVSDTEAFF | TGCAGCGTCTCGGACACTGAAGCTTTCTTT | once | NA | TRBJ1-1 | TRBV29-1
CASSHAQNEKLFF | TGTGCCAGCAGCCATGCGCAAAATGAAAAACTGTTTTTT | NA | NA | TRBJ1-4 | TRBV6-5
CASSAYRATNTGELFF | TGTGCCAGCAGTGCCTACAGGGCCACGAACACCGGGGAGCTGTTTTTT | NA | NA | TRBJ2-2 | TRBV27
CASSQIFSSGANVLTF | TGTGCCAGTAGTCAGATTTTCAGCTCTGGGGCCAACGTCCTGACTTTC | NA | NA | TRBJ2-6 | TRBV19
CASSYSTRSSNQPQHF | TGTGCCAGCAGTTACTCGACCAGGTCTAGCAATCAGCCCCAGCATTTT | few | NA | TRBJ1-5 | TRBV6-5
CASSYTGNGNQPQHF | TGTGCCAGCAGTTATACAGGGAACGGCAATCAGCCCCAGCATTTT | NA | NA | TRBJ1-5 | TRBV6-5
CASEDRGRTEAFF | TGTGCCAGCGAAGACAGGGGGAGGACTGAAGCTTTCTTT | NA | TRBD1 | TRBJ1-1 | TRBV2
CASSTRFGFRRDGYTF | TGTGCCAGCAGCACCCGGTTCGGGTTCCGGAGGGATGGCTACACCTTC | NA | NA | TRBJ1-2 | TRBV7-9
CASSFAGSNNQPQHF | TGTGCCAGCAGTTTCGCAGGGTCAAACAATCAGCCCCAGCATTTT | NA | NA | TRBJ1-5 | TRBV27
CASSFPAGEQYF | TGTGCCAGCAGTTTTCCGGCTGGGGAGCAGTACTTC | once | NA | TRBJ2-7 | TRBV28
CASSQGNEQFF | TGTGCCAGCTCACAGGGCAATGAGCAGTTCTTC | NA | NA | TRBJ2-1 | TRBV18
CASSPSGTVQHF | TGTGCCAGCTCACCCTCCGGGACCGTCCAGCATTTT | NA | NA | TRBJ1-5 | TRBV18
CASSSNLVYSNQPQHF | TGTGCCAGCAGCTCGAACCTCGTGTATAGCAATCAGCCCCAGCATTTT | NA | NA | TRBJ1-5 | TRBV7-9
CASTLEFGHGQTQYF | TGCGCCAGCACCCTGGAGTTTGGGCATGGCCAGACCCAGTACTTC | NA | NA | TRBJ2-5 | TRBV5-1
CASRRQGPSYEQYF | TGTGCCAGCAGGCGACAGGGGCCCTCCTACGAGCAGTACTTC | NA | TRBD1 | TRBJ2-7 | TRBV27
CASGRGRDEKLFF | TGTGCCAGTGGGCGGGGGCGAGATGAAAAACTGTTTTTT | NA | NA | TRBJ1-4 | TRBV28
CASSWGHELNTEAFF | TGCGCCAGCAGCTGGGGACACGAGCTAAACACTGAAGCTTTCTTT | NA | NA | TRBJ1-1 | TRBV5-1